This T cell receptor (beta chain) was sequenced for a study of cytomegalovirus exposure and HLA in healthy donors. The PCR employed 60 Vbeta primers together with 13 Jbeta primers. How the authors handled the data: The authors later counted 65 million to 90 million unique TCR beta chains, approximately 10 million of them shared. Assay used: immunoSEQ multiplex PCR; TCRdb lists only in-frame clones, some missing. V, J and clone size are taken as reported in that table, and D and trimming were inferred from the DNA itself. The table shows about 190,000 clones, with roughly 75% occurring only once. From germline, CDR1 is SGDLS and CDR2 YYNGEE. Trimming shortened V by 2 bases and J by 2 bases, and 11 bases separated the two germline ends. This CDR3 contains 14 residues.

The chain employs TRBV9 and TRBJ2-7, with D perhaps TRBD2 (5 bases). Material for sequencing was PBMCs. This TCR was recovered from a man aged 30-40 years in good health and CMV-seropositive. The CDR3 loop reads CASSVEDGAYEQYF. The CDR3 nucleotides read TGTGCCAGCAGCGTGGAGGACGGGGCCTACGAGCAGTACTTC.